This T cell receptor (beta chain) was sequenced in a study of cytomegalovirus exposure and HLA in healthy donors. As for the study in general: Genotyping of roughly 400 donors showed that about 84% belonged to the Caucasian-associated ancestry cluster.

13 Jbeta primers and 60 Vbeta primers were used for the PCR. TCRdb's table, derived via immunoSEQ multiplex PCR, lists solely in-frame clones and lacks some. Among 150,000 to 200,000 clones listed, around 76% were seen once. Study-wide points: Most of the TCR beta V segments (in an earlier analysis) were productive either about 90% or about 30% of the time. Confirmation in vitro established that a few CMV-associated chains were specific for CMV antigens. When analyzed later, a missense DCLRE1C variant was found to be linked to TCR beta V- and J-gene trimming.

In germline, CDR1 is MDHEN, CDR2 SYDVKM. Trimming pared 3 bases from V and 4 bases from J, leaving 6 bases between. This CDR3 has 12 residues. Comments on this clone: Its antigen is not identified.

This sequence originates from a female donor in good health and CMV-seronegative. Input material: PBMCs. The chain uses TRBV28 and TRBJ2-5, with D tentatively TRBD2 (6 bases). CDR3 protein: CASSFGGETQYF. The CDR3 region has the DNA TGTGCCAGCAGTTTCGGGGGAGAGACCCAGTACTTC.